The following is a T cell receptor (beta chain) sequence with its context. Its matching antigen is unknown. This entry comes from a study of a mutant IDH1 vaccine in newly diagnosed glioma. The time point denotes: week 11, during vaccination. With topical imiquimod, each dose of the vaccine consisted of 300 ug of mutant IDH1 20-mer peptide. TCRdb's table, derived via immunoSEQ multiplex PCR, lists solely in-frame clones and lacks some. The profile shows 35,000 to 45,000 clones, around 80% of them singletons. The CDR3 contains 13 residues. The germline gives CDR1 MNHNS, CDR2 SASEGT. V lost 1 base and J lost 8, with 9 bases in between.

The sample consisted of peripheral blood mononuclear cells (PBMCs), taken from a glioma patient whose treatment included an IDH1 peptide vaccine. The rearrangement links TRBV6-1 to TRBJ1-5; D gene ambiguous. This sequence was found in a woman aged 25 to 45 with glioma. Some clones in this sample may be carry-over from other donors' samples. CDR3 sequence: CASSEGEEEPQHF. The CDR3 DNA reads TGTGCCAGCAGTGAAGGGGAGGAAGAGCCCCAGCATTTT.